The 12 T cell receptor beta chains reported below all come from one sample, sequenced in a study of blood T cell repertoires in COVID-19. This table comes from immunoSEQ multiplex PCR, and its TCRdb copy is limited to in-frame clones, with some not included. The sample records some 80,000 clones, roughly 88% being singletons. The sample comprised peripheral blood. The origin of the receptors is a human donor in a cohort sampled during active COVID-19.

This chain joins TRBV5-4 and TRBJ1-6, with 7 positions matching TRBD1. This CDR3 is built from 16 residues. The germline V gene has CDR1 SGHNT and CDR2 YYREEE (reference sequence). The ends lost 5 bases at V and 5 bases at J; junction bases unmatched: 10. The DNA for the CDR3 is TGTGCCAGCAGTTCTCGTTCGACAGGGAATAATTCACCCCTCCACTTT. As protein: CASSSRSTGNNSPLHF.

The V call is TRBV5-1, the J call TRBJ2-7, with 9 bases identical to TRBD1. Germline V gene lookup returns CDR1 SGHRS and CDR2 YFSETQ. Losses at the gene ends were 1 base for V and 0 bases for J; bases not matched to a gene: 5. The CDR3 extends over 16 amino acids. CDR3 in DNA: TGCGCCAGCAGCTTGACCCGACAGGGGGGCTCCTACGAGCAGTACTTC. It translates to CASSLTRQGGSYEQYF.

The chain carries TRBV7-9 and TRBJ2-6; D might be TRBD1 (6 bases). The CDR3 contains 15 residues. The germline V gene has CDR1 SEHNR and CDR2 FQNEAQ (reference sequence). V lost 1 base and J lost 2, with 6 bases in between. CDR3 protein: CASSLDRAGANVLTF. The CDR3 DNA is TGTGCCAGCAGCTTAGACAGGGCTGGGGCCAACGTCCTGACTTTC. The whole variable domain, remainder taken from reference TRBV7-9 and TRBJ2-6, is DTGVSQNPRHKITKRGQNVTFRCDPISEHNRLYWYRQTLGQGPEFLTYFQNEAQLEKSRLLSDRFSAERPKGSFSTLEIQRTEQGDSAMYLCASSLDRAGANVLTFGAGSRLTVL.

V gene TRBV19 combines with J gene TRBJ1-5; D perhaps matches TRBD1 (6 bases). CDR1 and CDR2 (germline): LNHDA, SQIVND (reference sequence). The CDR3 consists of 16 residues. V was clipped by 2 bases and J by 3 bases, with 14 bases between them. The CDR3 nucleotides read TGTGCCAGTAGTATAAGGCCGGGGGGCTACAATCAGCCCCAGCATTTT. This translates into CASSIRPGGYNQPQHF.

V is TRBV19 and J is TRBJ2-7; 7 bases line up with TRBD2. The CDR3 runs to 13 residues. The trim removed 3 bases at V and 6 bases at J, leaving 5 bases unmatched. Germline assignment: CDR1 LNHDA and CDR2 SQIVND (reference sequence). For the CDR3, the DNA is TGTGCCAGTAGTATCAAGGGAGGGTCCGAGCAGTACTTC. It codes for CASSIKGGSEQYF.

Details on this clone: A junction end diverges from the germline sequence, so it may reflect a read error. The chain couples TRBV4-3 to TRBJ2-7; D tentatively fits TRBD1 or TRBD2 (5 bases each). Germline values: CDR1 LGHNA, CDR2 YSLEER. The CDR3 extends over 15 amino acids. The CDR3 DNA sequence: TGCGCCAGCGGCCAAGGGGCCCTAGCCTTGGGGGAGCAGTACTTC. It specifies CASGQGALALGEQYF.

The chain carries TRBV7-6 and TRBJ1-3; the match to TRBD1 covers 7 bases. The length of the CDR3 is 18 residues. V shed 2 bases and J 3 bases; nucleotides not matched to a gene: 13. CDR1 is SGHVS, CDR2 FNYEAQ, per germline. The CDR3 protein is CASSLNPGQEGIGNTIYF. In nucleotides, the CDR3 is TGTGCCAGCAGCTTAAATCCCGGACAGGAGGGAATTGGAAACACCATATATTTT.

The chain recombines TRBV30 with TRBJ1-5, with D possibly matching TRBD1 (5 bases). Trimming removed 0 bases from V and 5 bases from J, with 14 bases in between. Germline V gene lookup returns CDR1 GTSNPN and CDR2 SVGIG (reference sequence). This CDR3 contains 15 residues. The CDR3 here is CAWSVRGRVDQPQHF. In nucleotides, the CDR3 is TGTGCCTGGAGTGTACGCGGCAGGGTAGATCAGCCCCAGCATTTT. Supplemented by reference TRBV30 and TRBJ1-5, the full variable domain reads SQTIHQWPATLVQPVGSPLSLECTVEGTSNPNLYWYRQAAGRGLQLLFYSVGIGQISSEVPQNLSASRPQDRQFILSSKKLLLSDSGFYLCAWSVRGRVDQPQHFGDGTRLSIL.

The chain combines TRBV21-1 with TRBJ1-2. TRBV21-1 is classified as a pseudogene. CDR3 length: 13 residues. The DNA of the CDR3 is TGTGCCAGCAGCAAAGTTGGAGGGGATGGCTACACCTTC. This translates into CASSKVGGDGYTF.

The chain uses TRBV4-3 and TRBJ1-2; 9 nucleotides agree with TRBD1. V gave up 1 base and J gave up 2 bases; unmatched junction bases: 5. CDR3 size: 16 residues. CDR1 is LGHNA and CDR2 is YSLEER in the germline V gene. CDR3 coding DNA: TGCGCCAGCAGCCAAGGGACAGGGGAGGGGAACTATGGCTACACCTTC. Its protein is CASSQGTGEGNYGYTF.

This sequence joins TRBV20-1 and TRBJ2-1; D is possibly TRBD2 (5 bases). The CDR3 is 11 amino acids. Deletions cut 8 bases from V and 9 bases from J, with 14 bases between. CDR1 and CDR2 (germline): DFQATT, SNEGSKA (reference sequence). CDR3 sequence: CSLSRGSEQFF. CDR3 sequence (DNA): TGCAGTCTCTCCCGGGGAAGTGAGCAGTTCTTC.

V usage is TRBV7-3 and J usage is TRBJ2-1; no clear D. Germline-derived CDR1 and CDR2 are SGHTA and FQGTGA. There are 13 residues in the CDR3. V was shortened by 4 bases and J by 10 bases, with 14 bases between the two germline ends. In DNA form, the CDR3 reads TGTGCCAGCAGCTCCCATGTAACGCGGGAGCAGTTCTTC. The encoded protein is CASSSHVTREQFF.